The 25 T cell receptor beta chains reported below all come from one sample, sequenced in a study of Ad26.COV2.S vaccination and SARS-CoV-2 variants. The repertoire was sequenced with immunoSEQ multiplex PCR; TCRdb's copy has only in-frame clones and lacks some. The sample has 400,000 to 500,000 clones; roughly 90% are singletons. Treatment denoted: about 20 received Ad26.COV2.S at low or high dose, single or two shots; 5 received placebo; per-sample allocation not given. Each sample was drawn 63 days after the first injection (of vaccine or placebo). This material consisted of peripheral blood, taken in a trial of Ad26.COV2.S vaccine versus placebo. Receptors originate from a person aged 18-60 years who received the Ad26.COV2.S COVID-19 vaccine or a placebo.

The rearrangement links TRBV7-2 to TRBJ2-4; D is unclear. Germline V gene data show CDR1 as SGHTA and CDR2 as FQGNSA. The CDR3 totals 14 residues. With 1 base removed from V and 8 bases from J, the gap between germline ends came to 12 bases. CDR3 amino acids: CASSLEGPQYIQYF. The CDR3 region has the DNA TGTGCCAGCAGCTTAGAAGGACCTCAATACATTCAGTACTTC.

This clone appeared many times. J is TRBJ2-4 and V is TRBV5-4, with 8 nucleotides matching TRBD1. Germline CDR1 is SGHNT and CDR2 is YYREEE (reference sequence). This CDR3 region has 14 residues. After removal of 5 bases from V and 2 bases from J, the junction contained 3 bases not matched to a gene. This CDR3 reads CASSRTGSKNIQYF. The CDR3 region has the DNA TGTGCCAGCAGTAGGACAGGGTCCAAAAACATTCAGTACTTC.

This clone was counted a single time. The gene calls are TRBV29-1 and TRBJ2-7; D perhaps matches TRBD2 (6 bases). Germline CDR1 is SQVTM and CDR2 is ANQGSEA. The germline V and J ends were trimmed by 5 bases and 2 bases, with 16 bases remaining between them. The CDR3 spans 14 residues. The CDR3 loop reads CSVQTGTVTYEQYF. The CDR3 region has the DNA TGCAGCGTTCAGACCGGGACTGTGACCTACGAGCAGTACTTC.

V is TRBV29-1 and J is TRBJ2-2; 11 bases align to TRBD2. CDR1 is SQVTM and CDR2 is ANQGSEA in the germline V gene. The CDR3 contains 14 residues. With 6 bases clipped from V and 6 bases from J, the junction kept 6 bases outside the gene matches. CDR3 sequence (DNA): TGCAGCGTCCGACTAGCGGGGAAGCCCGGGGAGCTGTTTTTT. This gives the protein CSVRLAGKPGELFF.

The CDR3 sequence: CASSMVTGELFF. The CDR3 coding sequence is TGTGCCAGCAGTATGGTGACCGGGGAGCTGTTTTTT. This sequence joins TRBV25-1 and TRBJ2-2; D remains ambiguous. There are 12 residues in the CDR3. CDR1 is MGHDK, CDR2 SYGVNS, per germline. Trimming stripped 5 bases from V and 5 bases from J, with 6 bases between.

The chain has TRBV27 and TRBJ1-5; the D is unclear. The CDR3 totals 17 residues. Looked up from germline, CDR1 is MNHEY and CDR2 is SMNVEV (reference sequence). The germline V and J ends were trimmed by 4 bases and 4 bases, with 20 bases remaining between them. The CDR3 spells CASSYMPPSTKNQPQHF. The CDR3 DNA reads TGTGCCAGCAGTTATATGCCCCCCAGTACCAAGAATCAGCCCCAGCATTTT.

This clone was detected only a few times. V is TRBV27 and J is TRBJ2-7; 10 bases align to TRBD1. This CDR3 region has 13 residues. J lost 4 bases, V lost 5 bases, and 2 bases had no gene match. Germline V gives CDR1 MNHEY, CDR2 SMNVEV (reference sequence). CDR3: CASSGQGGYEQYF. The CDR3 DNA sequence: TGTGCCAGCAGTGGACAGGGGGGTTACGAGCAGTACTTC.

The chain combines TRBV5-4 with TRBJ2-5; 8 bases fit TRBD2. With 0 bases clipped from V and 4 bases from J, the junction kept 8 bases outside the gene matches. This CDR3 comprises 16 residues. CDR1 and CDR2 (germline): SGHNT, YYREEE (reference sequence). DNA of the CDR3: TGTGCCAGCAGCTTGGTGGCTCGGGGGGGCCTAGAGACCCAGTACTTC. Translated, it gives CASSLVARGGLETQYF.

This rearrangement joins TRBV27 to TRBJ2-5; 7 bases line up with TRBD1. The CDR3 is 14 residues long. Trimming took 6 bases from V and 3 from J; bases not matched to a gene: 7. Looked up from germline, CDR1 is MNHEY and CDR2 is SMNVEV (reference sequence). This CDR3 reads CASSPLGGEETQYF. CDR3 nucleotides: TGTGCCAGCAGCCCATTAGGGGGCGAAGAGACCCAGTACTTC.

The gene calls are TRBV19 and TRBJ1-1, with D hard to call. Trimming pared 6 bases from V and 0 bases from J, leaving 20 bases between. The CDR3 totals 17 residues. The germline CDR1 and CDR2 sequences are LNHDA and SQIVND (reference sequence). The CDR3 region has the DNA TGTGCCAGTAGACCTGGACGGCGCCCGGCTTTGAACACTGAAGCTTTCTTT. Its protein is CASRPGRRPALNTEAFF.

The genes are TRBV6-5 and TRBJ1-2; D might be TRBD1 (5 bases). This CDR3 has 13 amino acids. The V gene lost 6 bases and the J gene lost 8 bases, with 16 bases spanning the gap. Looked up from germline, CDR1 is MNHEY and CDR2 is SVGAGI. The CDR3 sequence is CASREGLPGGYTF. CDR3 coding DNA: TGTGCCAGCAGGGAGGGACTCCCTGGGGGCTACACCTTC.

The rearrangement uses TRBV3-1 (or the pseudogene TRBV3-2) and TRBJ2-1, with D unresolved. Germline CDR1 LGHDT, CDR2 YNNKEL (reference sequence). This CDR3 has 12 residues. V shed 8 bases and J shed 9 bases, with 14 bases lying between them. In DNA form, the CDR3 reads TGTGCCAGCTCATGGATAGTGGGTGAGCAGTTCTTC. It codes for CASSWIVGEQFF.

The V call is TRBV9, the J call TRBJ2-5, with D unclear. Trimming removed 3 bases at V and 5 bases at J, with 17 bases between. Germline assignment: CDR1 SGDLS and CDR2 YYNGEE. The CDR3 spans 15 residues. The chain's CDR3 is CASSARPYSLETQYF. The CDR3 DNA reads as TGTGCCAGCAGCGCCAGACCCTACTCCCTCGAGACCCAGTACTTC.

The rearrangement links TRBV30 to TRBJ2-5; D is unresolved. Germline CDR1 is GTSNPN and CDR2 is SVGIG (reference sequence). V lost 3 bases and J 1 base, leaving 3 bases between the germline ends. The CDR3 length is 11 residues. The CDR3 sequence: CAWSIQETQYF. CDR3 DNA: TGTGCCTGGAGCATCCAAGAGACCCAGTACTTC.

The chain carries TRBV3-1 (or the pseudogene TRBV3-2) and TRBJ1-1; D gene uncertain. Germline V lookup: CDR1 LGHDT, CDR2 YNNKEL (reference sequence). Trimming removed 0 bases from V and 5 bases from J, with 7 bases in between. The CDR3 spans 13 residues. CDR3 nucleotide sequence: TGTGCCAGCAGCCAAGAGTCAAGGACTGAAGCTTTCTTT. It encodes CASSQESRTEAFF.

The chain employs TRBV3-1 (or the pseudogene TRBV3-2) and TRBJ2-5, with D unclear. CDR3 length: 12 amino acids. V lost 0 bases, J lost 5 bases, and 4 bases lay in between. Per the germline V gene, CDR1 is LGHDT and CDR2 is YNNKEL (reference sequence). The DNA for the CDR3 is TGTGCCAGCAGCCAAGATATCGAGACCCAGTACTTC. It codes for CASSQDIETQYF.

The chain is built from TRBV10-3 and TRBJ2-5, with TRBD1 identical over 7 bases. CDR1 and CDR2 (germline): ENHRY, SYGVKD. V shed 6 bases and J 0 bases; nucleotides not matched to a gene: 13. CDR3 length: 17 residues. The CDR3 region has the DNA TGTGCCATCAGCCTTAGTGGACAGGAACTCCACCAAGAGACCCAGTACTTC. Its protein is CAISLSGQELHQETQYF.

The chain employs TRBV28 and TRBJ1-5; no clear D gene. The V gene's germline CDR1 is MDHEN and CDR2 SYDVKM. This CDR3 has 16 amino acids. Trimming stripped 1 base from V and 0 bases from J, with 10 bases between. The CDR3 nucleotides are TGTGCCAGCAGTTTATTGGGCAGCCCTAGCAATCAGCCCCAGCATTTT. It translates to CASSLLGSPSNQPQHF.

J is TRBJ2-3 and V is TRBV7-6; 14 bases agree with TRBD2. Germline assignment: CDR1 SGHVS and CDR2 FNYEAQ. V lost 4 bases to trimming and J lost 4 bases; unmatched junction nucleotides: 7. The CDR3 contains 17 residues. For the CDR3, the DNA is TGTGCCAGCAGCTCCTCGGGGGGACTAGCGGGGGCAGATACGCAGTATTTT. As protein: CASSSSGGLAGADTQYF.

This sequence joins TRBV9 and TRBJ1-1; D is unclear. The CDR3 length is 14 residues. Germline assignment: CDR1 SGDLS and CDR2 YYNGEE. Trimming left V 4 bases short and J 6 bases short, with 16 bases between. The CDR3 here is CASSLVSETAEAFF. Written as DNA, the CDR3 is TGTGCCAGCAGCCTCGTTTCGGAGACCGCTGAAGCTTTCTTT. Using reference TRBV9 and TRBJ1-1 for the parts outside the CDR3, the full variable domain is DSGVTQTPKHLITATGQRVTLRCSPRSGDLSVYWYQQSLDQGLQFLIQYYNGEERAKGNILERFSAQQFPDLHSELNLSSLELGDSALYFCASSLVSETAEAFFGQGTRLTVV.

The gene calls are TRBV30 and TRBJ1-6, with TRBD1 matching 8 bases. The trim removed 0 bases at V and 8 bases at J, leaving 3 bases unmatched. This CDR3 has 14 residues. From germline, CDR1 is GTSNPN and CDR2 SVGIG (reference sequence). CDR3 residues: CAWSVETGDSPLHF. The CDR3 DNA follows: TGTGCCTGGAGTGTAGAGACAGGGGATTCACCCCTCCACTTT. Supplemented by reference TRBV30 and TRBJ1-6, the full variable domain reads SQTIHQWPATLVQPVGSPLSLECTVEGTSNPNLYWYRQAAGRGLQLLFYSVGIGQISSEVPQNLSASRPQDRQFILSSKKLLLSDSGFYLCAWSVETGDSPLHFGNGTRLTVT.

This chain connects TRBV4-1 to TRBJ2-7; D possibly corresponds to TRBD1 (6 bases). V lost 3 bases, J lost 4 bases, and 10 bases lay in between. The CDR3 extends over 13 amino acids. Per germline, CDR1 MGHRA and CDR2 YSYEKL. The CDR3 DNA reads TGCGCCAGCAGCCACTTAGGACAGTACGAGCAGTACTTC. This translates into CASSHLGQYEQYF.

This chain joins TRBV2 and TRBJ2-2, with D possibly matching TRBD2 (6 bases). The CDR3 sequence is 12 residues long. Germline V gives CDR1 SNHLY, CDR2 FYNNEI. V shed 7 bases and J shed 7 bases, with 10 bases lying between them. The CDR3 loop reads CASNPEGGELFF. The CDR3 DNA sequence: TGTGCCAGCAACCCGGAGGGCGGGGAGCTGTTTTTT.

The chain links TRBV7-9 to TRBJ1-5; D gene unclear. Between the trimmed V and J ends, which lost 1 base and 2 bases, there was a span of 9 bases. The CDR3 runs to 15 residues. Germline lookup yields CDR1 SEHNR and CDR2 FQNEAQ (reference sequence). In DNA form, the CDR3 reads TGTGCCAGCAGCTTAGAAGGAGGGCGCAATCAGCCCCAGCATTTT. Protein sequence: CASSLEGGRNQPQHF.

The chain recombines TRBV6-6 with TRBJ2-1, with TRBD1 identical over 11 bases. This CDR3 comprises 16 residues. V dropped 2 bases and J dropped 7; count of bases not matched to a gene: 7. Germline V lookup: CDR1 MNHNY, CDR2 SVGAGI (reference sequence). CDR3 loop: CASSYPGQGDGNEQFF. In nucleotides, the CDR3 is TGTGCCAGCAGTTACCCGGGACAGGGGGATGGGAATGAGCAGTTCTTC.